The present entry profiles one T cell receptor (beta chain) with its context. This record belongs to a study of blood T cell repertoires in COVID-19. Overall study context: The United States, Italy and Spain supplied acute and convalescent COVID-19 samples. PBMCs, B-cell-depleted T cells, or T cells were the source of the cDNA or gDNA that made up the material.

Generated by immunoSEQ multiplex PCR, the TCRdb table keeps only in-frame clones and is missing some. The sample has tens of thousands of clones, roughly nine tenths seen once. V gave up 4 bases and J gave up 6 bases, with 17 bases separating them. The CDR3 runs 15 residues. Per germline, CDR1 SGDLS and CDR2 YYNGEE. The chain has TRBV9 and TRBJ2-1, with D perhaps TRBD2 (6 bases). This TCR was recovered from a man in his forties or fifties with active COVID-19. The sequenced sample was peripheral blood. In DNA, the CDR3 is TGTGCCAGCAGCTCGGGTTTAGGACTAAGCAATGAGCAGTTCTTC. Translated, it gives CASSSGLGLSNEQFF.